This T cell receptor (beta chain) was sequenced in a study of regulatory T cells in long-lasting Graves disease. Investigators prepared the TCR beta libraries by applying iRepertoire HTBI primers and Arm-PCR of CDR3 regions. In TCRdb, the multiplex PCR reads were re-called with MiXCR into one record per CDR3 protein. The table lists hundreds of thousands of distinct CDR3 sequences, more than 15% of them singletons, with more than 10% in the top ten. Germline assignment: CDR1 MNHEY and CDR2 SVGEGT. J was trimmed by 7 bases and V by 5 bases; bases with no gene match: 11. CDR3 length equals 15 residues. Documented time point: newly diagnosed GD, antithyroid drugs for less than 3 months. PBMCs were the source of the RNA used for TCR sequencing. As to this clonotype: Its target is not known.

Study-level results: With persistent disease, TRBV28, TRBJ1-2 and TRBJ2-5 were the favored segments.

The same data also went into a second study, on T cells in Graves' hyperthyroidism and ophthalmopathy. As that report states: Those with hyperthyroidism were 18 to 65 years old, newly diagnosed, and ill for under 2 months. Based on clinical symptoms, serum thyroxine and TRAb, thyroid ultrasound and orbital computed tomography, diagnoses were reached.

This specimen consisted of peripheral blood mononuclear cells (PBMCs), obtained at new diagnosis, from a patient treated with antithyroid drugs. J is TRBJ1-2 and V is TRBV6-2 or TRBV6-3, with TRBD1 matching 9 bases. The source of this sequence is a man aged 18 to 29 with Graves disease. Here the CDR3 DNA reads TGTGCCAGCAGTGACCATAACAGGGGGCTAGGTGGCTACACCTTC. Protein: CASSDHNRGLGGYTF.